This is a list of T cell receptor beta chains from one sample in a study of breast tumors, draining lymph nodes, adjacent tissues. TCRdb used MiXCR to reprocess the multiplex PCR reads, holding one entry per CDR3 protein. The table has under 250,000 distinct CDR3 sequences, 32% seen once; the top ten hold around 1.4%. Sequenced material: axillary lymph node tissue. These receptors originate from a female donor with breast cancer. Some clones in this sample may be carry-over from other donors' samples. Each CDR3 is given with its conserved first and last residue. The D gene is left open where the match is weak. Clone size appears in some rows only: once, few, many, or a class for an expanded clone.

clone_size	d_call	v_call	j_call	cdr3_nt	cdr3_aa
many	-	TRBV20-1	TRBJ2-3	TGCAGTGCTGAGTCCGAAGATACGCAGTATTTT	CSAESEDTQYF
many	TRBD2	TRBV11-2	TRBJ2-3	TGTGCCAGCAGTCCCCGGGGCGGGGGAAGCACAGATACGCAGTATTTT	CASSPRGGGSTDTQYF
many	TRBD1	TRBV10-3	TRBJ2-3	TGTGCCATCAGTGATCCCACCCCGACGACAGGGTCAGATACGCAGTATTTT	CAISDPTPTTGSDTQYF
once	-	TRBV29-1	TRBJ2-5	TGCAGCGTTGATTACAGGACCCGAGGGGCAGAGACCCAGTACTTC	CSVDYRTRGAETQYF
many	TRBD2	TRBV5-6	TRBJ2-1	TGTGCCAGCAGCTTATGGTCGGGACTAGCGGGAAATGAGCAGTTCTTC	CASSLWSGLAGNEQFF
many	TRBD1	TRBV6-6	TRBJ1-6	TGTGCCAGCACTTCCTCGACAGGGAGCAATAATTCACCCCTCCACTTT	CASTSSTGSNNSPLHF
many	-	TRBV9	TRBJ2-3	TGTGCCAGCAGCCCCAGGGCTCCTAGCACAGATACGCAGTATTTT	CASSPRAPSTDTQYF
many	-	TRBV9	TRBJ2-1	TGTGCCAGCAGCGTAGGGTGGGAGCAGTTCTTC	CASSVGWEQFF
many	TRBD1	TRBV7-2	TRBJ1-4	TGTGCCAGCAGCTTAGCGGGGACAGGCAAAGAAAAACTGTTTTTT	CASSLAGTGKEKLFF
many	TRBD2	TRBV3-1	TRBJ2-2	TGTGCCAGCAGCTGGACTAGCGGGGGTACCGGGGAGCTGTTTTTT	CASSWTSGGTGELFF
-	TRBD1	TRBV5-4	TRBJ1-2	TGTGCCAGCAGCTTACAGACAGGGGTGGTGAATGGCTACACCTTC	CASSLQTGVVNGYTF
-	-	TRBV6-6	TRBJ1-5	TGTGCCAGCAGTCACTCCGGGGCTCAGCCCCAGCATTTT	CASSHSGAQPQHF
many	TRBD2	TRBV24-1	TRBJ2-1	TGTGCCACCAGTGATTTGGGAAGGACTAGCGGTCGGGATGAGCAGTTCTTC	CATSDLGRTSGRDEQFF
many	-	TRBV30	TRBJ2-1	TGTGCCTGGAGTGTACAGGCAGGGCGACATGAGCAGTTCTTC	CAWSVQAGRHEQFF
-	TRBD2	TRBV7-9	TRBJ2-4	TGTGCCAGCAGCTTTAGTCTAGCGGGAGAGGGGAACATTCAGTACTTC	CASSFSLAGEGNIQYF
many	TRBD2	TRBV5-1	TRBJ2-5	TGCGCCAGCAGCTTTGGAGGGAGGGCCCGTGGAGAGACCCAGTACTTC	CASSFGGRARGETQYF
-	-	TRBV29-1	TRBJ2-3	TGCAGCGTGGAGGTGCTAAGGCCCTATACGCAGTATTTT	CSVEVLRPYTQYF
many	-	TRBV2	TRBJ2-7	TGTGCCAGCACTGGGAAGGGATACGAGCAGTACTTC	CASTGKGYEQYF
-	TRBD1	TRBV6-1	TRBJ2-5	TGTGCCAGCAGAAACCTAGACAGGGCTGGAGAGACCCAGTACTTC	CASRNLDRAGETQYF
-	-	TRBV2	TRBJ1-2	TGTGCCAGCAGTGAAAGGGTTAACTATGGCTACACCTTC	CASSERVNYGYTF
many	-	TRBV24-1	TRBJ2-2	TGTGCCACCAGTGATTTGCGATTTGGCGGGGAAGCGAACACCGGGGAGCTGTTTTTT	CATSDLRFGGEANTGELFF
-	TRBD1	TRBV7-9	TRBJ1-4	TGTGCCAGCAGCTTAAGGGGGGGGGTGGGGACAGGGAATGAAAAACTGTTTTTT	CASSLRGGVGTGNEKLFF
many	-	TRBV6-1	TRBJ1-5	TGTGCCAGCAGGTTCTCCCTCAATCAGCCCCAGCATTTT	CASRFSLNQPQHF
many	-	TRBV6-4	TRBJ2-1	TGTGCCAGCAGTGACGGGGGAAGGGCCTACAATGAGCAGTTCTTC	CASSDGGRAYNEQFF
many	-	TRBV5-1	TRBJ2-7	TGCGCCAGCAGCCGCTCCGGGACTGCCACCTACGAGCAGTACTTC	CASSRSGTATYEQYF
-	-	TRBV2	TRBJ1-3	TGTGCCAGCAGGGGGTCCTCTGGAAACACCATATATTTT	CASRGSSGNTIYF
-	-	TRBV7-2	TRBJ1-2	TGTGCCAGCAGCTACCGGGGACTAGAGGGCTACACCTTC	CASSYRGLEGYTF
many	-	TRBV6-5	TRBJ2-1	TGTGCCAGCAGTTACTCGACCGGGAGCTCCTACAATGAGCAGTTCTTC	CASSYSTGSSYNEQFF
many	TRBD1	TRBV6-5	TRBJ1-2	TGTGCCAGCAGTTACGTCAGGGGGGGCGGCTACACCTTC	CASSYVRGGGYTF
many	-	TRBV2	TRBJ2-1	TGTGCCAGCAGTGAAAATTTTGGCACCTACAATGAGCAGTTCTTC	CASSENFGTYNEQFF
-	-	TRBV11-3	TRBJ2-7	TGTGCCAGCAGCCCGGGGGGCGGGGTAACCTACGAGCAGTACTTC	CASSPGGGVTYEQYF
once	-	TRBV19	TRBJ1-2	TGTGCCAGTAGTATACAGGGATGGGGCTACACCTTC	CASSIQGWGYTF